The present TCR beta chain was sequenced within a study of cytomegalovirus exposure and HLA in healthy donors. Findings and caveats of the study: An analysis done earlier found most TCR beta V segments productive about 87% or about 30% of the time.

13 Jbeta primers and 60 Vbeta primers were used for the PCR. Using immunoSEQ multiplex PCR, the repertoire was profiled, and TCRdb retains in-frame clones only, with some absent. This table holds around 120,000 clones, 80% found once. About this clone itself: What it recognizes is unknown.

CDR1 and CDR2 (germline): SGHRS, YFSETQ. The CDR3 is 14 residues long. The V and J ends lost 0 bases and 5 bases respectively, with 9 bases between them. The origin of this receptor is a man aged 25-45 years in good health and CMV-seronegative. V usage is TRBV5-1 and J usage is TRBJ1-5; D uncertain. Sequenced: PBMCs. CDR3 residues: CASSLDAADQPQHF. In DNA form, the CDR3 reads TGCGCCAGCAGCTTGGATGCGGCAGATCAGCCCCAGCATTTT.